This T cell receptor (beta chain) was observed in a study of T cell changes during pregnancy in multiple sclerosis. Assay: immunoSEQ multiplex PCR; the TCRdb copy retains only in-frame clones and omits some. The repertoire has about 110,000 clones, 91% of them found once; the top ten carry about 1.6%. The CDR3 extends over 15 amino acids. With V trimmed by 0 bases and J by 6 bases, 6 bases remained unmatched. Per the germline V gene, CDR1 is SGHRS and CDR2 is YFSETQ. This clone has more than one count but fewer than ten. Material: peripheral blood, obtained before pregnancy. The receptor was isolated from a female donor with multiple sclerosis, enrolled in a pregnancy study. V is TRBV5-1 and J is TRBJ1-5, with 7 nucleotides matching TRBD1. The DNA of the CDR3 is TGCGCCAGCAGCTTGGCAGGGGGGCGAGGTCAGCCCCAGCATTTT. It is translated as CASSLAGGRGQPQHF.